Below are 8 T cell receptor beta chains sequenced from a single sample in a study of blood T cells in healthy people across ages. A second PCR, run for about 6 to 11 cycles, used a sample-barcoded 5' primer plus a J-beta primer mix. TCRdb reprocessed the 5' RACE reads with MiXCR, giving one entry per CDR3 protein. The data show 650,000 to 700,000 distinct CDR3 sequences, approximately 29% seen once. Source material: blood. These receptors originate from an elderly woman in good health.

The table lists this clonotype with many counts. CDR3 in amino acids: CASSLEGLGQGAYGYTF. The CDR3 DNA reads TGTGCCAGCAGCTTAGAAGGTTTGGGACAGGGGGCCTATGGCTACACCTTC. This rearrangement joins TRBV7-2 to TRBJ1-2, with 12 bases lining up with TRBD1. Per germline, CDR1 SGHTA and CDR2 FQGNSA. This CDR3 spans 17 amino acids. The V gene end was trimmed by 1 base and the J gene end by 4 bases; junction bases not matched to a gene: 7.

The chain employs TRBV7-9 and TRBJ1-1; no definite D call. This CDR3 spans 14 amino acids. The germline V gene encodes CDR1 SEHNR and CDR2 FQNEAQ (reference sequence). V lost 7 bases to trimming and J lost 1 base, with 13 bases between them. The CDR3 sequence is CASTPSPQNTEAFF. The CDR3 DNA follows: TGTGCCAGCACCCCCTCCCCGCAGAACACTGAAGCTTTCTTT. The full variable domain, with the rest looked up from reference TRBV7-9 and TRBJ1-1, is DTGVSQNPRHKITKRGQNVTFRCDPISEHNRLYWYRQTLGQGPEFLTYFQNEAQLEKSRLLSDRFSAERPKGSFSTLEIQRTEQGDSAMYLCASTPSPQNTEAFFGQGTRLTVV.

The chain couples TRBV20-1 to TRBJ1-2; 10 bases align to TRBD1. In germline, CDR1 is DFQATT, CDR2 SNEGSKA (reference sequence). CDR3 length: 13 amino acids. CDR3 sequence: CNATGTGVNGYTF. CDR3 DNA: TGCAATGCAACCGGGACAGGGGTTAATGGCTACACCTTC.

The chain is built from TRBV30 and TRBJ2-1; TRBD1 matches 9 bases. This CDR3 region has 14 residues. CDR1 GTSNPN and CDR2 SVGIG come from the germline V gene (reference sequence). Trimming cost V 5 bases and J 6 bases; bases outside gene matches: 8. The CDR3 region has the DNA TGTGCCTGGTCCCGGGACAGGGAGCGCAATGAGCAGTTCTTC. It translates to CAWSRDRERNEQFF.

This clonotype has a count of ten or more. The V and J genes are TRBV11-2 and TRBJ1-6; D may be TRBD1 (5 bases). The CDR3 is 15 residues long. CDR1 is SGHAT and CDR2 is FQNNGV in the germline V gene. The V and J ends lost 3 bases and 4 bases respectively, with 10 bases between them. CDR3 in DNA: TGTGCCAGCAGCTTCGGGACGATGTATAATTCACCCCTCCACTTT. Translation: CASSFGTMYNSPLHF. Full variable domain (rest looked up from reference TRBV11-2 and TRBJ1-6): EAGVAQSPRYKIIEKRQSVAFWCNPISGHATLYWYQQILGQGPKLLIQFQNNGVVDDSQLPKDRFSAERLKGVDSTLKIQPAKLEDSAVYLCASSFGTMYNSPLHFGNGTRLTVT.

Ten or more counts support this clonotype. The chain links TRBV29-1 to TRBJ2-1, with no clear D. The germline V gene encodes CDR1 SQVTM and CDR2 ANQGSEA. The CDR3 is 15 residues long. V dropped 4 bases and J dropped 3 bases, with 16 bases sitting between them. For the CDR3, the DNA is TGCAGCGTTGCAAGGTACTTTGGAGTCTACAATGAGCAGTTCTTC. Translation: CSVARYFGVYNEQFF.

This chain connects TRBV2 to TRBJ2-5, with 7 bases lining up with TRBD2. J gave up 5 bases and V 6 bases, and 12 bases lay outside the gene matches. The CDR3 consists of 15 residues. Germline CDR1 reads SNHLY; CDR2 reads FYNNEI. CDR3: CASRFSSGGGETQYF. The CDR3 nucleotides read TGTGCCAGCAGATTTTCTAGCGGAGGAGGGGAGACCCAGTACTTC.

This clonotype was counted many times. V and J are TRBV6-6 and TRBJ2-7; 8 bases map to TRBD2. V trimming: 6 bases; J trimming: 2 bases; junction bases outside the gene matches: 9. The CDR3 is made up of 15 amino acids. The germline V gene has CDR1 MNHNY and CDR2 SVGAGI (reference sequence). CDR3 region: CASRPSGGAAYEQYF. CDR3 sequence (DNA): TGTGCCAGCAGACCGAGCGGGGGCGCCGCCTACGAGCAGTACTTC.